A single sample gave rise to the 5 T cell receptor beta chains below, sequenced in a study of TIL therapy for anti-PD-1-resistant metastatic lung cancer. The libraries were made with immunoSEQ v3. TCRdb keeps only in-frame clones here, not all; method: immunoSEQ multiplex PCR. Among approximately 12,000 clones listed, about 80% were seen once. Time point defined: pre-treatment sample, taken before nivolumab and TIL therapy. This specimen consisted of blood, obtained at baseline. The receptors here all came from a person between 25 and 79 years old with non-small cell lung cancer.

This clone is a singleton in its sample. The rearrangement joins TRBV6-1 to TRBJ2-3; no definite D call. The V end was cut by 7 bases, the J end by 3 bases, with 14 bases between. The germline V gene has CDR1 MNHNS and CDR2 SASEGT. The CDR3 has 14 residues. CDR3 DNA sequence: TGTGCCAGCACCGCCGAACCCAGGACAGATACGCAGTATTTT. Its translation is CASTAEPRTDTQYF.

V gene TRBV12-5 combines with J gene TRBJ2-2; 8 bases match TRBD2. The CDR3 covers 16 residues. The junction had 4 bases not matched to a gene; V was cut back by 0 bases and J by 4 bases. CDR1 and CDR2 (germline): LGHNT, FRNRAP. The CDR3 loop reads CASGLVLAGSTGELFF. CDR3 in DNA: TGTGCTAGTGGTTTGGTGTTAGCGGGATCCACCGGGGAGCTGTTTTTT.

This chain joins TRBV7-3 and TRBJ2-1, with 16 bases fitting TRBD2. J was trimmed by 0 bases and V by 2 bases; bases with no gene match: 4. This CDR3 region has 19 residues. The V gene's germline CDR1 is SGHTA and CDR2 FQGTGA. The CDR3, as DNA: TGTGCCAGCAGCTTAGGGACTAGCGGGAGGGCGAGCTCCTACAATGAGCAGTTCTTC. Amino acids: CASSLGTSGRASSYNEQFF. Full variable domain (rest looked up from reference TRBV7-3 and TRBJ2-1): GAGVSQTPSNKVTEKGKYVELRCDPISGHTALYWYRQSLGQGPEFLIYFQGTGAADDSGLPNDRFFAVRPEGSVSTLKIQRTERGDSAVYLCASSLGTSGRASSYNEQFFGPGTRLTVL.

The chain employs TRBV5-1 and TRBJ2-5; the match to TRBD2 covers 13 bases. The end of the DNA is better explained by TRBJ2-7, so the J call may be wrong. Germline V CDR1 and CDR2: SGHRS, YFSETQ. This CDR3 comprises 16 residues. This CDR3 reads CASSLWTSGSSYEQYF. CDR3 nucleotides: TGCGCCAGCAGCCTGTGGACTAGCGGGAGCTCCTACGAGCAGTACTTC.

This chain uses TRBV10-3 with TRBJ2-1; TRBD2 agrees at 16 bases. CDR1 ENHRY and CDR2 SYGVKD come from the germline V gene. The CDR3 consists of 18 residues. The V gene end was trimmed by 0 bases and the J gene end by 6 bases; junction bases not matched to a gene: 5. The DNA for the CDR3 is TGTGCCATCAGTGAGTCGGGACTAGCGGGAGGGGGGATCAATGAGCAGTTCTTC. Its translation: CAISESGLAGGGINEQFF.